A single sample gave rise to the 8 T cell receptor beta chains below, sequenced in a study of T cell changes during pregnancy in multiple sclerosis (dated by TCRdb to 2018 to 2020). Libraries were constructed by the immunoSEQ multiplex PCR assay. TCRdb's version of the immuneACCESS table is confined to in-frame rearrangements and falls short of the full clone set. An unresolved V gene accounts for under half of the shortfall where checked; the remainder is of unknown origin. Here the sample has about 100,000 clones; around 93% occur a single time. The ten most abundant clones make up almost 1% of the sample. The sample consisted of peripheral blood, taken after pregnancy. These receptors came from a female donor with multiple sclerosis, enrolled in a pregnancy study.

This CDR3 is CASSVGTGGAYEQYF. CDR3 sequence (DNA): TGTGCCAGTAGCGTTGGGACAGGGGGCGCATACGAGCAGTACTTC. V gene TRBV19 combines with J gene TRBJ2-7, with 12 bases aligning to TRBD1. Germline V lookup: CDR1 LNHDA, CDR2 SQIVND (reference sequence). This CDR3 contains 15 residues. Trimming at V came to 6 bases and at J to 4 bases, leaving 7 bases not matched to a gene.

This rearrangement joins TRBV5-5 to TRBJ2-1; D is uncertain. CDR1 and CDR2 (germline): SGHKS, YYEKEE (reference sequence). This CDR3 is 13 amino acids long. V lost 0 bases and J lost 4, with 5 bases in between. The CDR3 DNA reads as TGTGCCAGCAGCTTGGCTCTTTACAATGAGCAGTTCTTC. Protein sequence: CASSLALYNEQFF.

This chain joins TRBV11-3 and TRBJ2-7; possible D gene TRBD2, 5 bases. This CDR3 spans 13 amino acids. In germline, CDR1 is SGHNT, CDR2 YENEEA. The ends were cut back, 5 bases at V and 2 bases at J, with 10 bases in the middle. In DNA form, the CDR3 reads TGTGCCAGCAGCCCCGGGGTAACCTACGAGCAGTACTTC. Amino acids: CASSPGVTYEQYF.

This clone was detected only once. The chain employs TRBV5-4 and TRBJ1-2; D may be TRBD1 (6 bases). The ends were cut back, 3 bases at V and 6 bases at J, with 9 bases in the middle. Germline CDR1 is SGHNT and CDR2 is YYREEE (reference sequence). The CDR3 length is 12 residues. CDR3 region: CASSSNRDGYTF. CDR3 DNA sequence: TGTGCCAGCAGCTCAAACAGGGATGGCTACACCTTC.

The V call is TRBV18, the J call TRBJ2-3; D perhaps matches TRBD2 (6 bases). CDR1 and CDR2 from the germline V gene are KGHSH and LQKENI. The CDR3 is 14 amino acids. With 6 bases removed from V and 4 bases from J, the gap between germline ends came to 14 bases. CDR3 sequence: CASSGVGGSDTQYF. In DNA form, the CDR3 reads TGTGCCAGCTCGGGCGTTGGGGGGTCAGATACGCAGTATTTT.

V gene TRBV28 combines with J gene TRBJ2-3; D gene uncertain. The CDR3 is 16 residues long. CDR1 and CDR2 (germline): MDHEN, SYDVKM. The V end lost 5 bases, the J end lost 4 bases, and 19 bases lay between the germline ends. Written as DNA, the CDR3 is TGTGCCAGCAGTCTTACCCTCCCGGCAGGTGCAGATACGCAGTATTTT. Its protein product is CASSLTLPAGADTQYF.

Only one count was recorded for this clone. V is TRBV5-4 and J is TRBJ2-5; the match to TRBD2 covers 10 bases. Germline CDR1 and CDR2: SGHNT and YYREEE (reference sequence). The CDR3 contains 17 residues. The V and J ends lost 0 bases and 7 bases, in that order; junction bases with no gene match: 12. CDR3 region: CASSLDPSGSAGGTQYF. For the CDR3, the DNA is TGTGCCAGCAGCTTGGACCCTAGCGGGAGCGCTGGGGGGACCCAGTACTTC. Looking up the rest from reference TRBV5-4 and TRBJ2-5 gives the full variable domain: ETGVTQSPTHLIKTRGQQVTLRCSSQSGHNTVSWYQQALGQGPQFIFQYYREEENGRGNFPPRFSGLQFPNYSSELNVNALELDDSALYLCASSLDPSGSAGGTQYFGPGTRLLVL.

This chain links TRBV6-1 with TRBJ2-3; 11 bases align to TRBD1. Losses at the gene ends were 1 base for V and 0 bases for J; bases not matched to a gene: 9. Germline loops: CDR1 MNHNS, CDR2 SASEGT. The CDR3 covers 19 residues. CDR3 DNA: TGTGCCAGCAGTGAAGATCAAGGACAGGGGGCGCGGAGCACAGATACGCAGTATTTT. This sequence encodes CASSEDQGQGARSTDTQYF.